These 7 T cell receptor beta chains came from one sample sequenced in a study of identical twins. In TCRdb, the 5' RACE reads were re-called with MiXCR into one record per CDR3 protein. The sample lists hundreds of thousands of distinct CDR3 sequences; 8.5% to 9.5% were seen once. The sample was also linked to a second study, of yellow fever vaccine responses in identical twins.

The sample consisted of CD8+ T cells sorted from blood. Receptor source: a young woman in good health.

This clonotype was seen ten or more times. The chain combines TRBV12-3 or TRBV12-4 with TRBJ2-3, with 8 bases fitting TRBD2. CDR3 length: 16 residues. The J segment lost 3 bases and the V segment lost 3 bases, leaving 8 bases of the junction unmatched. DNA for the CDR3: TGTGCCAGCAGTTTCCGCCGCGGGGGGTGGACAGATACGCAGTATTTT. Translating it yields CASSFRRGGWTDTQYF.

This clonotype has at least ten counts. This chain joins TRBV5-1 and TRBJ2-3, with D perhaps matching TRBD1 or TRBD2 (5 bases each). The V and J ends lost 3 bases and 11 bases respectively, with 10 bases between them. The CDR3 covers 11 residues. Germline CDR1 SGHRS, CDR2 YFSETQ. As DNA, the CDR3 is TGCGCCAGCAGCTCCGGGACGCAGCAGTATTTT. It encodes CASSSGTQQYF. The full variable domain, its missing parts supplied by reference TRBV5-1 and TRBJ2-3, is KAGVTQTPRYLIKTRGQQVTLSCSPISGHRSVSWYQQTPGQGLQFLFEYFSETQRNKGNFPGRFSGRQFSNSRSEMNVSTLELGDSALYLCASSSGTQQYFGPGTRLTVL.

V and J are TRBV7-6 and TRBJ2-7; 8 nucleotides align to TRBD1. Germline values: CDR1 SGHVS, CDR2 FNYEAQ. The ends lost 2 bases at V and 6 bases at J; junction bases unmatched: 3. The length of the CDR3 is 13 residues. The CDR3 sequence: CASSLQGAPEQYF. DNA for the CDR3: TGTGCCAGCAGCTTACAGGGGGCGCCCGAGCAGTACTTC.

The chain links TRBV27 to TRBJ2-6; no clear D gene. The CDR3 length is 18 residues. V was cut by 0 bases and J by 1 base, with 13 bases left in between. CDR1 MNHEY and CDR2 SMNVEV come from the germline V gene (reference sequence). The CDR3 region has the DNA TGTGCCAGCAGTTTATCATGGGGTTGGCCATCTGGGGCCAACGTCCTGACTTTC. Translation: CASSLSWGWPSGANVLTF.

This clonotype has ten or more counts. The genes are TRBV13 and TRBJ2-4; D not resolved. The CDR3 sequence is 14 residues long. Germline V gene sequence: CDR1 PRHDT, CDR2 FYEKMQ (reference sequence). V lost 6 bases and J lost 3, with 12 bases in between. For the CDR3, the DNA is TGTGCCAGCAGGCCGCCTAGAGGCAAAAACATTCAGTACTTC. Amino acids: CASRPPRGKNIQYF.

This clonotype has just a few counts. The chain couples TRBV12-3 or TRBV12-4 to TRBJ2-3; D is unresolved. Trimming took off 6 bases at V and 6 bases at J, with 19 bases between the two ends. The CDR3 is 15 residues long. The CDR3 loop is CASSPPGPSDDTQYF. CDR3 coding DNA: TGTGCCAGCAGCCCCCCCGGGCCCTCCGACGATACGCAGTATTTT.

This clonotype was seen repeatedly, ten times or more. V gene TRBV11-1 combines with J gene TRBJ2-3; weak D call: TRBD2 (5 bases). The V and J ends lost 5 bases and 0 bases respectively, with 24 bases between them. The germline V gene has CDR1 SGHAT and CDR2 FQDESV (reference sequence). There are 19 residues in the CDR3. For the CDR3, the DNA is TGTGCCAGCAGCGGGATGAGTAGCGTTACAGTGCTTAGCACAGATACGCAGTATTTT. This encodes CASSGMSSVTVLSTDTQYF.